A selection of T cell receptor beta chains follows, all from one sample in a study of blood T cells in healthy people across ages. TCRdb ran MiXCR on the 5' RACE reads and lists one entry per CDR3 protein. The table includes 700,000 or so distinct CDR3 sequences, about 20% detected once. The specimen was blood. The receptors come from a man between 65 and 85 years old in good health. CDR3s include the opening cysteine and the closing phenylalanine or tryptophan. D genes are given only for firm matches. Rows give clone size only sometimes, using once, few, many, or a class for an expanded clone.

>TRBV20-1|TRBJ2-1|-|TRBD2
CSANLLAGFANEQFF
TGCAGTGCAAATCTTCTAGCGGGGTTTGCGAATGAGCAGTTCTTC
>TRBV15|TRBJ2-2|-|-
CATSRAPPGNTGELFF
TGTGCCACCAGCAGAGCCCCGCCAGGGAACACCGGGGAGCTGTTTTTT
>TRBV7-9|TRBJ2-1|many|-
CASPNEQFF
TGTGCCAGCCCTAATGAGCAGTTCTTC
>TRBV29-1|TRBJ2-5|few|-
CSVEEDSRNQYF
TGCAGCGTTGAGGAGGACTCCAGAAACCAGTACTTC
>TRBV6-5|TRBJ1-6|-|-
CASSFRENNSPLHF
TGTGCCAGCAGTTTCAGGGAAAATAATTCACCCCTCCACTTT
>TRBV5-1|TRBJ1-2|few|-
CASSSEDFGYTF
TGCGCCAGCAGCTCTGAGGACTTTGGTTACACCTTC
>TRBV12-3/TRBV12-4|TRBJ1-3|-|-
CASSFAVSGNTIYF
TGTGCCAGCAGTTTTGCGGTCTCTGGAAACACCATATATTTT
>TRBV12-3/TRBV12-4|TRBJ2-3|-|-
CASSPVRGVTDTQYF
TGTGCCAGCAGCCCGGTTAGGGGAGTAACAGATACGCAGTATTTT
>TRBV7-2|TRBJ2-3|few|-
CASSFERADTQYF
TGTGCCAGCAGCTTTGAGAGGGCAGATACGCAGTATTTT
>TRBV6-6|TRBJ2-4|many|-
CASSYVTEIQYF
TGTGCCAGCAGTTACGTTACAGAAATTCAGTACTTC
>TRBV10-2|TRBJ2-7|few|-
CASKNGRSYEQYF
TGCGCCAGCAAGAATGGGAGATCCTACGAGCAGTACTTC
>TRBV5-1|TRBJ2-1|once|-
CASRLDLYNEQFF
TGCGCCAGCAGACTTGACTTGTACAATGAGCAGTTCTTC
>TRBV24-1|TRBJ2-1|many|TRBD1
CATSERGPYNEQFF
TGTGCCACCAGTGAGAGGGGGCCCTACAATGAGCAGTTCTTC
>TRBV5-5|TRBJ2-1|-|-
CASSIIQDEQFF
TGTGCCAGCAGCATCATACAGGATGAGCAGTTCTTC
>TRBV15|TRBJ2-5|-|-
CATSREALPGTQYF
TGTGCCACCAGCAGAGAGGCCCTACCAGGGACCCAGTACTTC
>TRBV5-1|TRBJ2-5|-|TRBD1
CASSNGTARETQYF
TGCGCCAGCAGCAACGGGACAGCCCGGGAGACCCAGTACTTC
>TRBV12-3/TRBV12-4|TRBJ2-1|-|TRBD2
CASSPPGLAWGQFF
TGTGCCAGCAGTCCCCCCGGACTAGCGTGGGGGCAGTTCTTC
>TRBV4-2|TRBJ2-7|few|-
CASSQGNRVAHEQYF
TGTGCCAGCAGCCAAGGTAACAGGGTGGCCCACGAGCAGTACTTC
>TRBV19|TRBJ2-1|-|-
CASTPGAVYNEQFF
TGTGCCAGTACCCCCGGGGCAGTTTACAATGAGCAGTTCTTC
>TRBV20-1|TRBJ2-3|few|-
CSARPLTDGTDTQYF
TGCAGTGCTAGACCGTTGACAGACGGCACAGATACGCAGTATTTT
>TRBV20-1|TRBJ1-5|few|TRBD1
CSAGRQGQPQHF
TGCAGTGCTGGCAGACAGGGGCAGCCCCAGCATTTT
>TRBV2|TRBJ2-5|-|TRBD2
CASRRGAGATQETQYF
TGTGCCAGCAGGCGCGGGGCGGGAGCCACCCAAGAGACCCAGTACTTC
>TRBV7-9|TRBJ2-1|many|TRBD2
CASSRTSGSNEQFF
TGTGCCAGCAGCCGGACTAGCGGGTCCAATGAGCAGTTCTTC
>TRBV12-3/TRBV12-4|TRBJ2-3|few|TRBD2
CASSPGTRGNTQYF
TGTGCCAGCAGTCCCGGGACTAGAGGGAATACGCAGTATTTT
>TRBV18|TRBJ1-5|-|-
CASSPQAVSNQPQHF
TGTGCCAGCTCACCTCAGGCGGTTAGCAATCAGCCCCAGCATTTT
>TRBV20-1|TRBJ1-5|-|TRBD1
CSARARGQGSLRGYSNQPQHF
TGCAGTGCTAGAGCAAGGGGACAGGGGTCTCTCCGAGGGTATAGCAATCAGCCCCAGCATTTT
>TRBV20-1|TRBJ1-5|few|-
CSAKGGTRRDQPQHF
TGCAGTGCCAAGGGGGGCACCCGGAGGGATCAGCCCCAGCATTTT
>TRBV5-1|TRBJ1-1|-|-
CASLGSQGTEAFF
TGCGCCAGCCTGGGCAGCCAGGGCACTGAAGCTTTCTTT
>TRBV6-5|TRBJ2-3|many|-
CASSPTRVTDTQYF
TGTGCCAGCAGCCCAACTAGGGTGACAGATACGCAGTATTTT
>TRBV5-1|TRBJ2-7|-|-
CASSLEGFTYEQYF
TGCGCCAGCAGCTTGGAAGGGTTCACCTACGAGCAGTACTTC
>TRBV5-1|TRBJ2-3|-|TRBD2
CASSSTHLGGGARDTQYF
TGCGCCAGCAGCTCAACCCACCTAGGCGGGGGGGCCCGGGATACGCAGTATTTT
>TRBV20-1|TRBJ1-2|few|-
CSARALGRGGYGYTF
TGCAGTGCTAGAGCCCTAGGGCGGGGAGGGTATGGCTACACCTTC
>TRBV30|TRBJ1-2|-|-
CAWSSGEGHGYTF
TGTGCCTGGAGCTCCGGGGAGGGCCATGGCTACACCTTC
>TRBV7-9|TRBJ2-3|-|-
CASSTLADSTDTQYF
TGTGCCAGCAGCACCTTAGCGGACAGCACAGATACGCAGTATTTT
>TRBV10-3|TRBJ2-7|few|TRBD2
CAISERASGGGTYEQYF
TGTGCCATCAGTGAAAGGGCTAGCGGGGGTGGAACCTACGAGCAGTACTTC
>TRBV7-9|TRBJ1-4|-|TRBD1
CASSFGGTGFEKLFF
TGTGCCAGCAGCTTTGGCGGGACAGGGTTTGAAAAACTGTTTTTT
>TRBV12-3/TRBV12-4|TRBJ1-2|few|-
CASSAGGGFLNYGYTF
TGTGCCAGCAGCGCGGGAGGAGGGTTCCTTAACTATGGCTACACCTTC
>TRBV20-1|TRBJ2-1|-|TRBD2
CSARDRASGGLLEQFF
TGCAGTGCTAGAGATCGGGCTAGCGGGGGGCTCTTAGAGCAGTTCTTC
>TRBV4-2|TRBJ1-1|-|-
CASSPSSRASTEAFF
TGTGCCAGCAGCCCCAGTTCTAGGGCAAGCACTGAAGCTTTCTTT
>TRBV29-1|TRBJ1-1|-|-
CSVDRDSKGIF
TGCAGCGTTGACCGGGACTCGAAGGGTATCTTT
>TRBV6-5|TRBJ1-6|-|TRBD1
CASSYSIRGQVNSPLHF
TGTGCCAGCAGTTACTCGATTCGGGGACAGGTTAATTCACCCCTCCACTTT
>TRBV6-5|TRBJ2-3|many|-
CASSPRASTDTQYF
TGTGCCAGCAGCCCCCGGGCTAGCACAGATACGCAGTATTTT
>TRBV12-3/TRBV12-4|TRBJ2-4|-|-
CASSLWDGRAKNIQYF
TGTGCCAGCAGTTTGTGGGACGGTCGAGCCAAAAACATTCAGTACTTC
>TRBV7-3|TRBJ2-4|-|-
CASSLRTALAKNIQYF
TGTGCCAGCAGCTTACGGACAGCCCTAGCCAAAAACATTCAGTACTTC
>TRBV10-3|TRBJ2-5|-|TRBD1
CAISPKGTGETQYF
TGTGCCATCAGTCCCAAGGGGACAGGAGAGACCCAGTACTTC
>TRBV7-2|TRBJ1-4|many|-
CASSLNPGENEKLFF
TGTGCCAGCAGCCTAAACCCGGGGGAAAATGAAAAACTGTTTTTT
>TRBV29-1|TRBJ2-3|few|-
CSADSSTDTQYF
TGCAGCGCTGACAGCTCCACAGATACGCAGTATTTT
>TRBV20-1|TRBJ2-2|-|TRBD2
CSALAGGMNTGELFF
TGCAGTGCCCTAGCGGGGGGGATGAACACCGGGGAGCTGTTTTTT
>TRBV27|TRBJ1-4|-|-
CASSPDPYSATNEKLFF
TGTGCCAGCAGTCCAGACCCCTACAGTGCAACTAATGAAAAACTGTTTTTT
>TRBV6-2/TRBV6-3|TRBJ2-7|once|TRBD2
CASSPIGLAGTYEQYF
TGTGCCAGCAGTCCCATTGGACTAGCGGGGACCTACGAGCAGTACTTC
>TRBV20-1|TRBJ1-2|many|TRBD1
CSASPSDRGDGYTF
TGCAGTGCTAGCCCCTCGGACAGGGGTGATGGCTACACCTTC
>TRBV5-1|TRBJ1-1|many|-
CASSLGSTEAFF
TGCGCCAGCAGCTTGGGCAGCACTGAAGCTTTCTTT
>TRBV7-2|TRBJ2-1|few|-
CASSLDLLAQQFF
TGTGCCAGCAGCTTAGATCTGCTGGCTCAGCAGTTCTTC
>TRBV28|TRBJ2-5|-|-
CASSTHRVGGQETQYF
TGTGCCAGCAGTACCCACAGGGTCGGAGGGCAAGAGACCCAGTACTTC
>TRBV28|TRBJ2-5|-|-
CASSQDGLGTQYF
TGTGCCAGCAGTCAGGACGGCCTTGGGACCCAGTACTTC
>TRBV10-3|TRBJ2-2|once|TRBD2
CAISPGTSGSGTGELFF
TGTGCCATCAGCCCCGGGACTAGCGGGAGCGGGACCGGGGAGCTGTTTTTT
>TRBV6-6|TRBJ2-6|-|-
CASRPPPGFSGANVLTF
TGTGCCAGCAGACCCCCACCGGGGTTTTCTGGGGCCAACGTCCTGACTTTC
>TRBV20-1|TRBJ2-5|-|-
CSASERLGRETQYF
TGCAGTGCTAGTGAGAGGCTTGGTCGAGAGACCCAGTACTTC
>TRBV9|TRBJ2-2|-|TRBD1
CASSVIGGTGNPGELFF
TGTGCCAGCAGCGTAATCGGCGGGACAGGGAACCCCGGGGAGCTGTTTTTT